What follows are 20 T cell receptor beta chains derived from one specimen sequenced in a study of T cell repertoires in cytomegalovirus infection. TCRdb re-called the reads through MiXCR, storing one row per CDR3 protein. The sample carries some 920,000 distinct CDR3 sequences, roughly a third recorded once. These receptors' antigens are unknown. Source: cultured CD8+ T cells from PBMCs, taken from culture after CMV antigen stimulation. These receptors were taken from a human donor in good health (CMV status not recorded). Some clones in this sample may be carry-over from other donors' samples.

A few counts support this clonotype. The V call is TRBV7-9, the J call TRBJ2-5; no firm D call. Germline CDR1 SEHNR, CDR2 FQNEAQ (reference sequence). This CDR3 contains 13 residues. The ends were cut back, 3 bases at V and 2 bases at J, with 7 bases in the middle. The CDR3 reads CASSFIKQETQYF. CDR3 nucleotides: TGTGCCAGCAGCTTTATAAAACAAGAGACCCAGTACTTC. Variable domain in full (rest from reference TRBV7-9 and TRBJ2-5): DTGVSQNPRHKITKRGQNVTFRCDPISEHNRLYWYRQTLGQGPEFLTYFQNEAQLEKSRLLSDRFSAERPKGSFSTLEIQRTEQGDSAMYLCASSFIKQETQYFGPGTRLLVL.

This clonotype was detected ten times or more. V is TRBV7-9 and J is TRBJ2-7; TRBD1 is a possible D gene (6 bases). Trimming shortened V by 5 bases and J by 2 bases, and 13 bases separated the two germline ends. The germline gives CDR1 SEHNR, CDR2 FQNEAQ (reference sequence). This CDR3 has 14 residues. In DNA, the CDR3 is TGTGCCAGCAGCCACCGGGACAACGCCTACGAGCAGTACGTC. Amino acid sequence: CASSHRDNAYEQYV.

The V gene is TRBV10-3, the J gene TRBJ1-5; D gene uncertain. V was cut by 3 bases and J by 9 bases, with 12 bases left in between. This CDR3 is 13 amino acids long. Germline V gives CDR1 ENHRY, CDR2 SYGVKD. For the CDR3, the DNA is TGTGCCATCAGTGATCCTGGTCCCGGGCCCCAGCATTTT. Its protein is CAISDPGPGPQHF.

A note on this clonotype: A much larger clonotype is one base distant, so this may be a read error. The genes are TRBV7-2 and TRBJ1-1; a possible D gene is TRBD1 (5 bases). The V gene's germline CDR1 is SGHTA and CDR2 FQGNSA. The CDR3 runs 14 residues. CDR3 nucleotides: TGTGTCAGCAGCTATCACCTGGGGGGCACTGAAGCTTTCTTT. This gives the protein CVSSYHLGGTEAFF.

Concerning this clonotype: Relative to the germline gene, one junction end is altered; a read error may explain this. The V call is TRBV7-7, the J call TRBJ1-1; D remains unclear. Germline loops: CDR1 SSHAT, CDR2 FNYEAQ (reference sequence). This CDR3 is built from 13 residues. The DNA of the CDR3 is TGTGCTAGCAGCTCAAGACGGAAGACTGAAGCTTTCTTT. Translating gives CASSSRRKTEAFF.

This clonotype has only one observation. V and J are TRBV7-9 and TRBJ1-5; no firm D call. CDR1 SEHNR and CDR2 FQNEAQ come from the germline V gene (reference sequence). The CDR3 is 12 amino acids. Between the trimmed V and J ends, which lost 1 base and 9 bases, there was a span of 7 bases. The CDR3 here is CASSLVYLPQHF. The CDR3 region has the DNA TGTGCCAGCAGCTTAGTTTATCTGCCCCAGCATTTT.

The sample holds many counts of this clonotype. This rearrangement joins TRBV7-2 to TRBJ2-7; D call uncertain. Trimming took 3 bases from V and 3 from J, leaving 9 bases between them. The germline V gene encodes CDR1 SGHTA and CDR2 FQGNSA. This CDR3 is built from 13 residues. The CDR3 DNA reads as TGTGCCAGCAGCTTCTTCGTCGGCTACGAGCAGTACGTC. This sequence encodes CASSFFVGYEQYV.

This clonotype was detected a few times. The chain joins TRBV28 to TRBJ1-4; possibly TRBD1 for D (5 bases). Trimming pared 2 bases from V and 0 bases from J, leaving 10 bases between. The CDR3 contains 16 residues. CDR1 is MDHEN, CDR2 SYDVKM, per germline. The CDR3 DNA reads TGTGCCAGCAGTTTAAGGGGCCTTGCAACTAATGAAAAACTGTTTTTT. It specifies CASSLRGLATNEKLFF. Complete variable domain (other parts from reference TRBV28 and TRBJ1-4): DVKVTQSSRYLVKRTGEKVFLECVQDMDHENMFWYRQDPGLGLRLIYFSYDVKMKEKGDIPEGYSVSREKKERFSLILESASTNQTSMYLCASSLRGLATNEKLFFGSGTQLSVL.

This clonotype has a handful of counts. The chain joins TRBV10-3 to TRBJ2-3; D gene unclear. The CDR3 spans 16 residues. Per germline, CDR1 ENHRY and CDR2 SYGVKD. V was shortened by 3 bases and J by 0 bases, with 13 bases between the two germline ends. The CDR3, as DNA: TGTGCCATCAGTGATTTCGGCAGGAAGAGCACAGATACGCAGTATTTT. Its protein is CAISDFGRKSTDTQYF.

A few counts support this clonotype. CDR3 sequence (DNA): TGTGCCAGCGGTAAGGTGACTGGGGCCAACGTCCTGACTTTC. It specifies CASGKVTGANVLTF. The chain is built from TRBV6-5 and TRBJ2-6; D gene unclear. CDR1 MNHEY and CDR2 SVGAGI come from the germline V gene. The V end lost 8 bases, the J end lost 2 bases, and 10 bases lay between the germline ends. CDR3 length: 14 amino acids.

This chain connects TRBV29-1 to TRBJ1-2, with D possibly TRBD1 on 6 matching bases. The CDR3 has 13 residues. Trimming stripped 7 bases from V and 3 bases from J, with 15 bases between. Germline loops: CDR1 SQVTM, CDR2 ANQGSEA. The CDR3 loop is CSAGAGGDYGYTF. CDR3 sequence (DNA): TGCAGCGCTGGGGCTGGGGGCGACTATGGCTACACCTTC.

This chain uses TRBV4-1 with TRBJ2-3; D could derive from TRBD1 or TRBD2 (6 bases each). The V end was cut by 1 base, the J end by 5 bases, with 16 bases between. Germline V gene lookup returns CDR1 MGHRA and CDR2 YSYEKL. The CDR3 spans 16 residues. In nucleotides, the CDR3 is TGCGCCAGCAGCCAAGTAGGTTCAGGGGAGGAAGATACGCAGTATTTT. This sequence encodes CASSQVGSGEEDTQYF.

This clonotype appeared a few times. The chain is built from TRBV20-1 and TRBJ2-7, with D tentatively TRBD2 (5 bases). Germline V gives CDR1 DFQATT, CDR2 SNEGSKA (reference sequence). This CDR3 is 13 amino acids long. V was cut by 2 bases and J by 1 base, with 9 bases left in between. CDR3 DNA sequence: TGCAGTGCTAGAAGCGGAAGTTCCTACGAGCAGTACTTC. This codes for CSARSGSSYEQYF.

This clonotype occurred many times. CDR3 nucleotide sequence: TGTGCCAGCAGCTTAGTCGGGAGAACCACAGATACGCAGTATTTT. Encoded protein: CASSLVGRTTDTQYF. The V and J genes are TRBV7-2 and TRBJ2-3; the D gene is possibly TRBD2 (6 bases). CDR3 length: 15 amino acids. Trimming cost V 1 base and J 2 bases, with 10 bases left between them. Germline V gene sequence: CDR1 SGHTA, CDR2 FQGNSA.

This chain uses TRBV20-1 with TRBJ1-5, with 9 bases aligning to TRBD1. The CDR3 is made up of 15 amino acids. Germline CDR1 and CDR2: DFQATT and SNEGSKA (reference sequence). V trimming: 7 bases; J trimming: 3 bases; junction bases outside the gene matches: 10. The CDR3 reads CSVRFRDRVNQPQHF. The CDR3 DNA follows: TGCAGTGTTAGGTTCCGGGACAGGGTCAATCAGCCCCAGCATTTT.

The chain uses TRBV7-3 and TRBJ1-2; D is unclear. The V gene lost 3 bases and the J gene lost 0 bases, with 11 bases spanning the gap. The CDR3 covers 15 residues. Germline V lookup: CDR1 SGHTA, CDR2 FQGTGA. The CDR3 DNA follows: TGTGCCAGCAGCTTGGAGGCGATAGCTAACTATGGCTACACCTTC. Its protein is CASSLEAIANYGYTF.

V and J are TRBV4-2 and TRBJ2-3, with 15 bases aligning to TRBD2. Trimming cost V 1 base and J 2 bases; bases outside gene matches: 7. Per germline, CDR1 LGHNA and CDR2 YNFKEQ. CDR3 size: 19 residues. The CDR3 sequence: CASSQAPGLAGGLTDTQYF. The CDR3 DNA reads as TGTGCCAGCAGCCAAGCCCCGGGACTAGCGGGGGGCCTCACAGATACGCAGTATTTT.

This clonotype appeared once. A much larger clone differs by one base, so this may be a read error. The chain joins TRBV7-2 to TRBJ2-7, with 7 positions matching TRBD1. Germline V lookup: CDR1 SGHTA, CDR2 FQGNSA. The CDR3 is made up of 12 amino acids. The DNA for the CDR3 is TGTGTCAGCAGCGCGACAGGGCGCGAGCAGTACGTC. Protein sequence: CVSSATGREQYV.

V gene TRBV14 combines with J gene TRBJ1-1; TRBD1 might be the D (5 bases). This CDR3 is built from 16 residues. Trimming shortened V by 1 base and J by 0 bases, and 12 bases separated the two germline ends. CDR1 and CDR2 from the germline V gene are SGHDN and FVKESK. The CDR3 spells CASSQVGRGLNTEAFF. Here the CDR3 DNA reads TGTGCCAGCAGCCAAGTGGGGAGGGGTTTGAACACTGAAGCTTTCTTT.

This clonotype was detected a few times. The gene calls are TRBV12-3 or TRBV12-4 and TRBJ2-2; D remains unclear. This CDR3 is 15 amino acids long. Trimming took off 2 bases at V and 6 bases at J, with 13 bases between the two ends. CDR3 nucleotides: TGTGCCAGCAGTTTATATCGGGCGAGCTCCGGGGAGCTGTTTTTT. It is translated as CASSLYRASSGELFF.